This T cell receptor beta chain was retrieved from a study of T-cell memory formation after mild COVID-19. Study at large: Each donor largely had its own TCR clusters.

MiXCR, applied by TCRdb to the 5' RACE reads, yields one record per CDR3 protein. The sample records roughly 400,000 distinct CDR3 sequences, 20% to 25% being singletons. The sequence derives from an adult woman who had mild COVID-19 (a few samples of this study predate the infection). Cell type and time point are not known. The specimen sequenced was PBMCs or a T cell subset sorted from them (not recorded which).

This CDR3 is CASSHQGISYNEQFF. CDR3 DNA: TGTGCCAGCAGTCACCAGGGGATCTCCTACAATGAGCAGTTCTTC. This chain joins TRBV6-2 or TRBV6-3 and TRBJ2-1, with a tentative D call TRBD1 (6 bases). Per germline, CDR1 MNHEY and CDR2 SVGEGT. V was cut by 5 bases and J by 0 bases, with 11 bases left in between. This CDR3 contains 15 residues.